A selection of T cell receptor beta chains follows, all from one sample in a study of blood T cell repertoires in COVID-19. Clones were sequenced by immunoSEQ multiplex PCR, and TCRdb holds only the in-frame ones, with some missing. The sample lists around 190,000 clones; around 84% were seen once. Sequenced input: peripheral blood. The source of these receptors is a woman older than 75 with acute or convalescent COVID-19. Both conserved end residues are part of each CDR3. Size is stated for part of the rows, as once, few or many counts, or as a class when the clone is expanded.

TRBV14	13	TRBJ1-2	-	CASSQTGFYGYTF
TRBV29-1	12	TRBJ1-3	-	CSVGAGEDTIYF
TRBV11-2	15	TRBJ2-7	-	CASSPRLAEFYEQYF
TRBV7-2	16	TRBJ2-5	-	CASSRGWSPHQETQYF
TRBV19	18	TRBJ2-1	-	CASNSGSSGRLRDNEQFF
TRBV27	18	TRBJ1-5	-	CASSLVGTGTYSNQPQHF
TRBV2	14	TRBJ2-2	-	CASTSSGNTGELFF
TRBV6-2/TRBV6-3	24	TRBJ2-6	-	CASSPVAAGELGLVVSSGANVLTF
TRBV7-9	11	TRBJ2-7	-	CASSPRDEQYF
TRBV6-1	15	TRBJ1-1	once	CASSEADLRMYEAFF
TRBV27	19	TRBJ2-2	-	CASSLSPRLAGAFGGELFF
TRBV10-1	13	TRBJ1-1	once	CASRTDPNTEAFF
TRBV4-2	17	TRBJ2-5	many	CASSQLGLAGESWTQYF
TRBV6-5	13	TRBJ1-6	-	CASSYSRGSPLHF
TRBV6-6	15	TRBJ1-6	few	CASSQPRDNNSPLHF
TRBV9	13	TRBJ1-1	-	CASSLGQVHEAFF
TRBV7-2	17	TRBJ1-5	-	CASSLHASGYSNQPQHF
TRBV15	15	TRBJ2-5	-	CATSRARGPSETQYF
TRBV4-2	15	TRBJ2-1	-	CASSRRQGGENEQFF
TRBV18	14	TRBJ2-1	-	CASSPTSSYNEQFF
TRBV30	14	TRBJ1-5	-	CAWMGRGGNQPQHF
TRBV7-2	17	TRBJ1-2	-	CASSLDYAGAVAYGYTF
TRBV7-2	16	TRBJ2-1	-	CASSLGLAPSYNEQFF
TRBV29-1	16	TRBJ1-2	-	CSVEDRSQDSNYGYTF
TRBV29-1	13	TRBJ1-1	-	CSVRGGHNTEAFF
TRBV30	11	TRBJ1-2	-	CAWTELSGYTF
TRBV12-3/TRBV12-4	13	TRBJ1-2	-	CASSPGQIYGYTF
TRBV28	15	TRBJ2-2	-	CASSMGGIRTGELFF
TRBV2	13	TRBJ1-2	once	CASSIRQAYGYTF
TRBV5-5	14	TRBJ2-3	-	CASSPTGSYATQYF
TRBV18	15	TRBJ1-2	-	CASSPSRDSMDGYTF
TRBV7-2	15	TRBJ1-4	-	CASSPRGQPNEKLFF
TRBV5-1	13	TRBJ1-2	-	CASSLEGESGYTF
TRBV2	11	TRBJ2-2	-	CASSGRGELFF
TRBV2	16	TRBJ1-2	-	CASSEILGTGRKGYTF
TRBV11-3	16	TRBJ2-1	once	CASSSTSYVSYNEQFF
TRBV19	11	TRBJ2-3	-	CASSRRDTQYF
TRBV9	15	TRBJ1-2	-	CASSVAPGTDYGYTF
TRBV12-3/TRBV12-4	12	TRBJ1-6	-	CASSFSQSPLHF
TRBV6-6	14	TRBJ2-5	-	CASSYGGGRETQYF
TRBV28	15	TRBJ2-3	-	CASRLQGGLIDTQYF
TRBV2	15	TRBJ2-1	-	CASTLGLAVKNEQFF
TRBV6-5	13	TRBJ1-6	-	CASRGQGRSPLHF